A single sample gave rise to the 5 T cell receptor beta chains below, sequenced in a study of cytomegalovirus exposure and HLA in healthy donors. In the PCR, 60 Vbeta and 13 Jbeta primers were used. The repertoire was sequenced with immunoSEQ multiplex PCR; TCRdb's copy has only in-frame clones and lacks some. Of 120,000 or so clones listed, roughly 72% are singletons. Sequenced material: PBMCs. The receptors stem from a woman aged 45-65 years in good health and CMV-seropositive.

This clone was seen a handful of times. The chain employs TRBV5-8 and TRBJ2-1, with 9 bases matching TRBD1. This CDR3 spans 14 amino acids. Germline-derived CDR1 and CDR2 are SGHTS and YDEGEE. V lost 3 bases to trimming and J lost 5 bases; unmatched junction nucleotides: 3. As DNA, the CDR3 is TGTGCCAGCAGCTCGGGACAGGGTAACAATGAGCAGTTCTTC. Translating it yields CASSSGQGNNEQFF. Looking up the rest from reference TRBV5-8 and TRBJ2-1 gives the full variable domain: EAGVTQSPTHLIKTRGQQATLRCSPISGHTSVYWYQQALGLGLQFLLWYDEGEERNRGNFPPRFSGRQFPNYSSELNVNALELEDSALYLCASSSGQGNNEQFFGPGTRLTVL.

J is TRBJ2-1 and V is TRBV29-1; the match to TRBD1 covers 8 bases. With 2 bases clipped from V and 10 bases from J, the junction kept 7 bases outside the gene matches. The germline CDR1 and CDR2 sequences are SQVTM and ANQGSEA. This CDR3 has 13 residues. The CDR3 coding sequence is TGCAGCGTTGAACCCGACAGGGGATACGAGCAGTTCTTC. It is translated as CSVEPDRGYEQFF.

The J gene is TRBJ2-2, the V gene TRBV6-1, with TRBD2 matching 11 bases. Per the germline V gene, CDR1 is MNHNS and CDR2 is SASEGT. The J segment lost 5 bases and the V segment lost 4 bases, leaving 3 bases of the junction unmatched. The CDR3 loop spans 15 amino acids. This CDR3 is CASSGPSGRTGELFF. The DNA for the CDR3 is TGTGCCAGCAGTGGACCTAGCGGGAGGACCGGGGAGCTGTTTTTT.

The chain links TRBV10-1 to TRBJ2-2; TRBD1 aligns across 8 bases. With 5 bases clipped from V and 1 base from J, the junction kept 6 bases outside the gene matches. The CDR3 has 16 amino acids. CDR1 WNHNN and CDR2 SYGVQD come from the germline V gene (reference sequence). In DNA, the CDR3 is TGCGCCAGCAGTCCGGCCGGGACAGGGAACACCGGGGAGCTGTTTTTT. Encoded protein: CASSPAGTGNTGELFF.

The chain has TRBV4-3 and TRBJ1-4, with D perhaps TRBD1 (5 bases). Germline V gene lookup returns CDR1 LGHNA and CDR2 YSLEER. The CDR3 consists of 18 residues. V lost 0 bases, J lost 2 bases, and 16 bases lay in between. The CDR3 coding sequence is TGCGCCAGCAGCCAAGAAACGGGGGACCTGGCCACTAATGAAAAACTGTTTTTT. It codes for CASSQETGDLATNEKLFF.